This is a list of T cell receptor beta chains from one sample in a study of human T cells and chemical hapten exposure. TCRdb processed the RACE reads anew with MiXCR; each CDR3 protein has one entry. The repertoire holds about 160,000 distinct CDR3 sequences, with roughly a quarter as singletons. Sequences were derived from whole blood, sampled in connection with sensitization to the hapten diphenylcyclopropenone (DPC). These receptors were collected from a woman between 18 and 30 years old with alopecia areata. Some clones in this sample may be carry-over from other donors' samples. Each CDR3 is given with its conserved first and last residue. The order of the fields is J gene, V gene, CDR3 protein.

TRBJ2-7 TRBV5-1 CASKPGLATYEQYF
TRBJ2-1 TRBV24-1 CATSDLRHGNEQFF
TRBJ2-2 TRBV9 CASSVEVNTGELFF
TRBJ2-7 TRBV9 CASSHTSESDEQYF
TRBJ1-6 TRBV27 CASSLSDTYNSPLHF
TRBJ1-1 TRBV7-2 CASSSQPGLMNTEAFF
TRBJ1-2 TRBV4-1 CASNTGATANYGYTF
TRBJ2-2 TRBV7-3 CASSRGDFSEYQSTGELFF
TRBJ1-6 TRBV18 CASSPRDRVSPLHF
TRBJ2-1 TRBV18 CATSGLAGYGEQFF
TRBJ2-7 TRBV7-9 CASSLALGSGEQYF
TRBJ1-5 TRBV15 CATSREVMNQPQHF
TRBJ2-4 TRBV29-1 CSVETGDGAKNIQYF
TRBJ1-1 TRBV6-2/TRBV6-3 CASSTTGLMNTEAFF
TRBJ2-7 TRBV29-1 CSVGSGTGSREQYF
TRBJ2-7 TRBV27 CASSFARGYEQYF